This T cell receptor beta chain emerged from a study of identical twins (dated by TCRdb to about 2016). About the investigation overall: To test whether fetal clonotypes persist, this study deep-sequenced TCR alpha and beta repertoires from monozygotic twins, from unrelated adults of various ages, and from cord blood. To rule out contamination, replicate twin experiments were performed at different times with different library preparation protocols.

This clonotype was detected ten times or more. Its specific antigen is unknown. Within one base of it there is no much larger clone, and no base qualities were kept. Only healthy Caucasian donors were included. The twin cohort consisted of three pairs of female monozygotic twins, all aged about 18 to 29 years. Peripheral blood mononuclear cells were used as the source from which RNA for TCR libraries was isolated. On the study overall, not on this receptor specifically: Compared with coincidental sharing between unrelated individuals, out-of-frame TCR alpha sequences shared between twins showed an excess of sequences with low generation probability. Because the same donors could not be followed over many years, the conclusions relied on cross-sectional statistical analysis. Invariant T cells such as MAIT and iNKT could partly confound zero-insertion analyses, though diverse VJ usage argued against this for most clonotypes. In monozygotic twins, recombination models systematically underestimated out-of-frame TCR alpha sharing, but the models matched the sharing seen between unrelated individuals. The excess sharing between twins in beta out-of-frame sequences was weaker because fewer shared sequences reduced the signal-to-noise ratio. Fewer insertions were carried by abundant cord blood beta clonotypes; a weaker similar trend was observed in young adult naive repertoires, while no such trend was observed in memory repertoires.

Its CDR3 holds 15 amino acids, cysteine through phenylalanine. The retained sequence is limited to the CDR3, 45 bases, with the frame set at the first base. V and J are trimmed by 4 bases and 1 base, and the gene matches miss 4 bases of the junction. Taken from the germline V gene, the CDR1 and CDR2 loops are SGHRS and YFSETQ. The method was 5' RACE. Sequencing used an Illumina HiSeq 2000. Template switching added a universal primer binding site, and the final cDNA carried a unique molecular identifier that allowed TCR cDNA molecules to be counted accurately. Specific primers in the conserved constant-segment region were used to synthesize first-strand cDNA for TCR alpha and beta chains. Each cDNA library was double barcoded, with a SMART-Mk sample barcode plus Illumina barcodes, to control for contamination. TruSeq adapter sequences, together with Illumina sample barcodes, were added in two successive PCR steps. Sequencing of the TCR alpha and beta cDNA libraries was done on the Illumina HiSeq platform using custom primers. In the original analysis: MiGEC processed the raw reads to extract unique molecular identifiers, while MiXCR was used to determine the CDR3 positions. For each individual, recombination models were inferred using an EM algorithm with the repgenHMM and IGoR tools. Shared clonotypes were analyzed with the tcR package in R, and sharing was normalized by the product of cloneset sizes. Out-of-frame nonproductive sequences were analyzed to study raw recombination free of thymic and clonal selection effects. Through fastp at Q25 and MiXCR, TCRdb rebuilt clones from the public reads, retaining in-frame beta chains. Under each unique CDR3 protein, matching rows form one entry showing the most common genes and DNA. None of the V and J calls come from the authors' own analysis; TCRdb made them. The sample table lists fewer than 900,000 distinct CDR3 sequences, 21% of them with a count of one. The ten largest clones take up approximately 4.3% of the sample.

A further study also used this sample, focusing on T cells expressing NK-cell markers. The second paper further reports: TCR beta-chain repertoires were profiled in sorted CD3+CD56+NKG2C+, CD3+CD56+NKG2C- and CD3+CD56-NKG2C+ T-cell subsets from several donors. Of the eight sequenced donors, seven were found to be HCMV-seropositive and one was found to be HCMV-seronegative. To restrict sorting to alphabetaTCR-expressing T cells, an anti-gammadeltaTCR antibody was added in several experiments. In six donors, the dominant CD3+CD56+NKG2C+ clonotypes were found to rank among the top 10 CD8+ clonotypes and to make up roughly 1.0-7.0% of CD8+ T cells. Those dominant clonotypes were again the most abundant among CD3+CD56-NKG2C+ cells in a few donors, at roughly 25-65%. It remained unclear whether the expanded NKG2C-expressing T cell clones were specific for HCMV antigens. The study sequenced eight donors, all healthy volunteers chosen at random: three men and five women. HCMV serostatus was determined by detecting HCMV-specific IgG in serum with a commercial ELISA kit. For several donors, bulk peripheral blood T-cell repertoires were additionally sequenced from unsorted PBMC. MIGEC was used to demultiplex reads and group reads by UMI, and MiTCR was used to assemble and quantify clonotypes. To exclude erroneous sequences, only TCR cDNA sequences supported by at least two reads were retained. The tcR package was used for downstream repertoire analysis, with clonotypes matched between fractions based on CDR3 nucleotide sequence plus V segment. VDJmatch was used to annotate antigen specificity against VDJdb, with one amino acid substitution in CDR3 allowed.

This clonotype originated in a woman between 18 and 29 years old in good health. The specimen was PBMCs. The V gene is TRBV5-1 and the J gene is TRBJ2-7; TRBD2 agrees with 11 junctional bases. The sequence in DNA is TGCGCCAGCAGCGACCGGACTAGCGGGTCCTACGAGCAGTACTTC. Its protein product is CASSDRTSGSYEQYF.